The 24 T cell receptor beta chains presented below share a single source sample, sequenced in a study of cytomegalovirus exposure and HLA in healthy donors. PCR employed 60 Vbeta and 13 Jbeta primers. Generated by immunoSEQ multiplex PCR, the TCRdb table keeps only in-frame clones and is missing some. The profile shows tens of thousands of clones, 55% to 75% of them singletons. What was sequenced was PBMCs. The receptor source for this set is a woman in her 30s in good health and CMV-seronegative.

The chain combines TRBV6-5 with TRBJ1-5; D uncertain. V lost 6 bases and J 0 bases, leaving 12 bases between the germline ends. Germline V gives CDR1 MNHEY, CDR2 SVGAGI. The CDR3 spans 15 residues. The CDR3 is CASRISDSSNQPQHF. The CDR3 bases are TGTGCCAGCAGGATTTCGGACTCTAGCAATCAGCCCCAGCATTTT.

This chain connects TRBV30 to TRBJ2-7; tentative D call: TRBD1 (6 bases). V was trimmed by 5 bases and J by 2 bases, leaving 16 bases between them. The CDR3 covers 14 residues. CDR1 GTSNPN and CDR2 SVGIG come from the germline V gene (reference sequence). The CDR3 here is CAWGPDRPPYEQYF. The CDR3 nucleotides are TGTGCCTGGGGACCTGACAGGCCCCCCTACGAGCAGTACTTC.

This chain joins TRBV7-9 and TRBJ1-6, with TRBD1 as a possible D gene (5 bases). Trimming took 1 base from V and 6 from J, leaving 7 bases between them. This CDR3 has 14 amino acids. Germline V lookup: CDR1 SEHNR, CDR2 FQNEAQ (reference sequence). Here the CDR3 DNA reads TGTGCCAGCAGCTTAGTGCAGGGTAATTCACCCCTCCACTTT. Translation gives CASSLVQGNSPLHF.

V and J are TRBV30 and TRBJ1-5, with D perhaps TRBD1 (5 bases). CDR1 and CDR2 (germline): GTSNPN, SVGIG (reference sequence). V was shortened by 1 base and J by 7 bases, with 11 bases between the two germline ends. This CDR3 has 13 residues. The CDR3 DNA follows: TGTGCCTGGAGTGGGGGGGATGGGCAGCCCCAGCATTTT. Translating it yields CAWSGGDGQPQHF.

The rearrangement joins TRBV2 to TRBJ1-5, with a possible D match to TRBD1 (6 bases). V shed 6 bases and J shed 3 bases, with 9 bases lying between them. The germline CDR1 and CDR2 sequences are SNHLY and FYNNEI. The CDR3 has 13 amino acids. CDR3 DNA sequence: TGTGCCAGCAGCCGGGACAACAATCAGCCCCAGCATTTT. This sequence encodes CASSRDNNQPQHF.

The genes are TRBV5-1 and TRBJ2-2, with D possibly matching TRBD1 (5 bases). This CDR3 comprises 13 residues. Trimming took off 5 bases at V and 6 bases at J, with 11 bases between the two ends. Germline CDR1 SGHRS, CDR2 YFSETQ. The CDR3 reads CASSPGRSGELFF. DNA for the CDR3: TGCGCCAGCAGTCCAGGGCGGTCCGGGGAGCTGTTTTTT.

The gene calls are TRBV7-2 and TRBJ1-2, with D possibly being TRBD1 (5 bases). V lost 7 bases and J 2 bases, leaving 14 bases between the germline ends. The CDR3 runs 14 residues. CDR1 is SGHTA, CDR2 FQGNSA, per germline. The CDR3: CASTLGGANYGYTF. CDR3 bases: TGTGCCAGCACCCTCGGCGGGGCAAACTATGGCTACACCTTC. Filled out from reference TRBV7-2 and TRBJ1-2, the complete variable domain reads GAGVSQSPSNKVTEKGKDVELRCDPISGHTALYWYRQSLGQGLEFLIYFQGNSAPDKSGLPSDRFSAERTGGSVSTLTIQRTQQEDSAVYLCASTLGGANYGYTFGSGTRLTVV.

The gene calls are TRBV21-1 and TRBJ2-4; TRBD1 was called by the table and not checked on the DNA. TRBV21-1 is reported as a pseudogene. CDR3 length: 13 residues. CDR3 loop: CASPGQVFNIQYF. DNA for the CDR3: TGTGCCAGCCCGGGACAGGTTTTTAACATTCAGTACTTC.

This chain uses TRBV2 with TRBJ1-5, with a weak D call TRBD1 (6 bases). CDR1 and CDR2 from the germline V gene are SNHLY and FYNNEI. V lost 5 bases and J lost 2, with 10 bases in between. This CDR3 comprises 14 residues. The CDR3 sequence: CASSQDSGNQPQHF. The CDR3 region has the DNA TGTGCCAGCAGTCAGGACAGCGGCAATCAGCCCCAGCATTTT.

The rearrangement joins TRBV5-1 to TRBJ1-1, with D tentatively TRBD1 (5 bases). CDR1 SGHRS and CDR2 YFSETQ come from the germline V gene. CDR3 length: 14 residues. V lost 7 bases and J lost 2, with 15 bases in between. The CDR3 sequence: CASRTGVINTEAFF. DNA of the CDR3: TGCGCCAGCCGAACAGGTGTAATAAACACTGAAGCTTTCTTT. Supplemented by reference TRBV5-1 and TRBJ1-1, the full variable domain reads KAGVTQTPRYLIKTRGQQVTLSCSPISGHRSVSWYQQTPGQGLQFLFEYFSETQRNKGNFPGRFSGRQFSNSRSEMNVSTLELGDSALYLCASRTGVINTEAFFGQGTRLTVV.

The CDR3 protein is CSVPTSTSSGANVLTF. Here the CDR3 DNA reads TGCAGCGTTCCGACTAGCACCAGCTCTGGGGCCAACGTCCTGACTTTC. This chain links TRBV29-1 with TRBJ2-6, with 7 bases matching TRBD2. CDR1 is SQVTM, CDR2 ANQGSEA, per germline. With V trimmed by 5 bases and J by 0 bases, 7 bases remained unmatched. The CDR3 loop spans 16 amino acids.

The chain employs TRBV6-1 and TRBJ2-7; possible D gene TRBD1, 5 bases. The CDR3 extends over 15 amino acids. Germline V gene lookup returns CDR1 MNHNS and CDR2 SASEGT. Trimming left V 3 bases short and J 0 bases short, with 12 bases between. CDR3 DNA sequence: TGTGCCAGCAGTGATAGGGGCCTTACCTCCTACGAGCAGTACTTC. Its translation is CASSDRGLTSYEQYF.

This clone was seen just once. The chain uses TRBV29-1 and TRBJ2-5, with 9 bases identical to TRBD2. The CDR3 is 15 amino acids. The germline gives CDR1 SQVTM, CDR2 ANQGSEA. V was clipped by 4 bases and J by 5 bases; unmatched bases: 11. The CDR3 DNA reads TGCAGCGTTGCCCGAGCGGGGGGCGCGTTTGAGACCCAGTACTTC. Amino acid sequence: CSVARAGGAFETQYF.

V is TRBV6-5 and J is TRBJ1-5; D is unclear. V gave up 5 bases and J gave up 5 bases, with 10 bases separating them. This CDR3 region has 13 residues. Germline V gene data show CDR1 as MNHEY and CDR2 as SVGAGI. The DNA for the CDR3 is TGTGCCAGCAGTCCGGGCGGGCATCAGCCCCAGCATTTT. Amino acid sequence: CASSPGGHQPQHF.

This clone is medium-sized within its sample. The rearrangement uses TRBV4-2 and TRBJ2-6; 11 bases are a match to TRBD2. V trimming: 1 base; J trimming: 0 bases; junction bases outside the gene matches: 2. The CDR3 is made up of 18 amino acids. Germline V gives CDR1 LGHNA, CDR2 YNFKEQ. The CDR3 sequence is CASSQASGGYSGANVLTF. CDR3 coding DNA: TGTGCCAGCAGCCAAGCTAGCGGGGGGTACTCTGGGGCCAACGTCCTGACTTTC.

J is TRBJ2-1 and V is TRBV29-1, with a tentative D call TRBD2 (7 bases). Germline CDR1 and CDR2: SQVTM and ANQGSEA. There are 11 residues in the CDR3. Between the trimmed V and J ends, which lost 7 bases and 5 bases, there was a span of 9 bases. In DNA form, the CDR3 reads TGCAGCGGAGGGGGGGACAATGAGCAGTTCTTC. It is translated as CSGGGDNEQFF.

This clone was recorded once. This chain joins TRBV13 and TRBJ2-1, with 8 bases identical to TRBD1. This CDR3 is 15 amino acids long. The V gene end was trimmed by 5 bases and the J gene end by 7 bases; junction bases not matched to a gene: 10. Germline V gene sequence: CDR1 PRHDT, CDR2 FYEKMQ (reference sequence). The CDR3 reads CASSPPAGGYNEQFF. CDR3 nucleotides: TGTGCCAGCAGCCCCCCGGCAGGGGGCTATAATGAGCAGTTCTTC.

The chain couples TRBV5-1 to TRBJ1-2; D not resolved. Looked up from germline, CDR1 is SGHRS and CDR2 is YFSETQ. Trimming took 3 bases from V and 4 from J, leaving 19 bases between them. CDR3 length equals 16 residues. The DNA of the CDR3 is TGCGCCAGCAGCTCAGGTCCGGCGGAGGGTGTCTATGGCTACACCTTC. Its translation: CASSSGPAEGVYGYTF.

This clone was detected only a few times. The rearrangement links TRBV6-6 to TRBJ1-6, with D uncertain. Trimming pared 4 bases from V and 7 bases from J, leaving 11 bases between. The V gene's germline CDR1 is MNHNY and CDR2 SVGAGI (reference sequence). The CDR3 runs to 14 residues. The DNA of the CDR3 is TGTGCCAGCAGTTTAAAGCCGCGAAATTCACCCCTCCACTTT. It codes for CASSLKPRNSPLHF.

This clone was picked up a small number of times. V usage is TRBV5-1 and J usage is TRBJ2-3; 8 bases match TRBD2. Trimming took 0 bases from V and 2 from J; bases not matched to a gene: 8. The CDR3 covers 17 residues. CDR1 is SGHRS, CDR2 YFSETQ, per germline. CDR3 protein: CASSLVRSGEITDTQYF. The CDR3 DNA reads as TGCGCCAGCAGCTTGGTCCGTAGCGGGGAGATCACAGATACGCAGTATTTT.

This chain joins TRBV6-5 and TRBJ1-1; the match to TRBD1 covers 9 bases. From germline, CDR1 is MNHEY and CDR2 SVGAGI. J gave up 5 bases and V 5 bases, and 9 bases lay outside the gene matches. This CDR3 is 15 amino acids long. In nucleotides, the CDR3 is TGTGCCAGCAGTGGTAACAGGGGGCTGGGTACTGAAGCTTTCTTT. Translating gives CASSGNRGLGTEAFF.

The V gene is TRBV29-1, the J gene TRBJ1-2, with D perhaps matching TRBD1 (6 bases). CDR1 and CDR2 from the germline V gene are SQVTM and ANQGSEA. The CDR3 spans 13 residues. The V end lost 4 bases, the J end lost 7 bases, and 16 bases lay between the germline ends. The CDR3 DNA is TGCAGCGTTGGGGTAGGGGGTTCTGGTGGCTACACCTTC. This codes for CSVGVGGSGGYTF.

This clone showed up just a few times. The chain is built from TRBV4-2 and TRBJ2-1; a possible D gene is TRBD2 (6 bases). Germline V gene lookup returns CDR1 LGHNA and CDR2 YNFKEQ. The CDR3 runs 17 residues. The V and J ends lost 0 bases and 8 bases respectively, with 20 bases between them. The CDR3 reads CASSQENPSVLYYEQFF. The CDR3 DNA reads TGTGCCAGCAGCCAAGAAAACCCTAGCGTACTATACTATGAGCAGTTCTTC.

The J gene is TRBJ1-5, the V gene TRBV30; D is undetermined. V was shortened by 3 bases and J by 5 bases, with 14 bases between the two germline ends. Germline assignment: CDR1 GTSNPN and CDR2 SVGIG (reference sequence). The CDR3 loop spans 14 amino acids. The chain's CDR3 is CAWSAGLRDQPQHF. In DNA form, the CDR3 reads TGTGCCTGGAGCGCCGGCCTTCGGGATCAGCCCCAGCATTTT.